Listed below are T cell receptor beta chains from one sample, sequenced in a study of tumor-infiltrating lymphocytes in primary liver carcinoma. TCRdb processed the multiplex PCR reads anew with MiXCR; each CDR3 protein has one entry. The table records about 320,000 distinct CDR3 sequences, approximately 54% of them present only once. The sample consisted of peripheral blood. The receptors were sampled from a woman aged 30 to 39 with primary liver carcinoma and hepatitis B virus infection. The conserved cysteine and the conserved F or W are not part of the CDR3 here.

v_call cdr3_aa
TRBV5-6 ASGRFYSYNEQF
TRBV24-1 AASDPRQRANTGELF
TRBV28 ASSWAGGPVNEQF
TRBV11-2 SSSLGWGWGQPQH
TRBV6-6 ASSYSDMNERY
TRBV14 ASSKPTSLGGNEQL
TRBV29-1 SAQPSSTGEVL
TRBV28 ASRQGRETQY
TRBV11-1 ASSLVWGTGTETQY
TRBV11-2 ASSSRLAGTYKQY
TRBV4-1 ASSQGVSGMLREQF
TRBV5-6 ASGLGVREYYGYT
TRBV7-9 ASSLSAPSGETQY
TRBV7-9 ASSRLGQHTDTQY
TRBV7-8 ASNPGALPLYEQY
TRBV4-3 ASSQERSREVNEQF
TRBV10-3 AIRTVINTEAF
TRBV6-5 ASRPSASSYNSPLH
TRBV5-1 ASSRTTGAGANVLT
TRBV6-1 ASTRQGDQPQH
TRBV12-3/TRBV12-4 ASSAISRKGKDTQY
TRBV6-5 VSSREQGISGANVLT
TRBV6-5 ASSWGGLAGGMQTQY
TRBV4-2 ASTLLSGSQNTGDLF
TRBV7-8 ASSSRHGQF
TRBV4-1 ASSQGDRANDGHT
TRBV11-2 ASSRDAGGRVPGGQF
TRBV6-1 ASSDGRGGGYEQY
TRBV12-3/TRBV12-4 ASSRGWTEAF
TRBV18 ASSPRLAGGPSTRELF
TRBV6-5 ASSYELLGDYT
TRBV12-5 ASGLGQGHLFGLADLSSYNEQF
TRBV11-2 TSSLAQGHYGYT
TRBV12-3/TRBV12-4 ASNPGTRNNQPQH
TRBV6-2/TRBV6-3 VSSYWVKSPRGAGYT
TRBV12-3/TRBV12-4 ASSQRTGGRETQY
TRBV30 AWSRNLRSKAEAF
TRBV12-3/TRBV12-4 ASSLGGALLGNTIY
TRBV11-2 ASSLVGLEGNKL
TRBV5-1 ASMSYGGSTDTQY
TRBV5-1 ASSQYRTGSSYSEQF
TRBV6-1 ASTPGGLSYGYT
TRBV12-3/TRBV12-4 ASGSIGTRETQY